This TCR beta chain appears in the sequencing data of a study of CD8 T cells in Susac syndrome. The wider study: Sequenced Susac syndrome patients included over 5 with active disease and eight or nine who were in remission. At the time their blood was drawn, patients with Susac syndrome were either therapy-naive, on corticosteroids (with some of them also receiving intravenous immunoglobulin), or on intravenous immunoglobulin alone.

Germline lookup yields CDR1 MGHDK and CDR2 SYGVNS. The CDR3 loop spans 13 amino acids. Trimming cost V 8 bases and J 4 bases, with 14 bases left between them. From blood CD8+ and CD4+ T cells, TCR beta sequences were generated. Roughly 0.45 to 1 ug RNA was reverse transcribed with random hexamers. TCR beta CDR3 was amplified by immunoSEQ multiplex PCR. This amplification extended across 54 Vbeta and 13 Jbeta segments. TCRdb reanalysed the immunoSEQ multiplex PCR reads using MiXCR and keeps one entry per CDR3 protein. The sample has about 240,000 distinct CDR3 sequences, about 96% seen once; the top ten hold under 0.12%.

Sample: CD4+ T cells from PBMCs. V gene TRBV25-1 combines with J gene TRBJ1-1, with D possibly matching TRBD1 (5 bases). The sequence was collected from a human donor with Susac syndrome. The CDR3 is CASVGSGTTEAFF. CDR3 DNA: TGTGCCAGCGTGGGGTCAGGGACCACTGAAGCTTTCTTT.